One and the same sample provided the 9 T cell receptor beta chains below, sequenced in a study of T-cell memory formation after mild COVID-19. Using its own MiXCR run on the 5' RACE reads, TCRdb lists one record per CDR3 protein. Seen here are around 80,000 distinct CDR3 sequences, 9.5% to 15% observed once, and the top ten hold about 40%. The material sequenced was PBMCs or a T cell subset sorted from them (not recorded which). The receptors shown here come from a man aged 18 to 30 who had mild COVID-19 (a few samples of this study predate the infection). Cell type and time point are not known.

This clonotype was seen only a few times. The V call is TRBV15, the J call TRBJ2-7; tentative D call: TRBD2 (5 bases). CDR1 and CDR2 from the germline V gene are LNHNV and YYDKDF (reference sequence). V was cut by 1 base and J by 1 base, with 11 bases left in between. The CDR3 extends over 15 amino acids. The CDR3: CATSRGTGSSYEQYF. CDR3 in DNA: TGTGCCACCAGCAGAGGAACGGGATCATCCTACGAGCAGTACTTC.

Only a few counts were recorded for this clonotype. The chain carries TRBV29-1 and TRBJ1-2; D is ambiguous. The germline V and J ends were trimmed by 5 bases and 5 bases, with 12 bases remaining between them. Per the germline V gene, CDR1 is SQVTM and CDR2 is ANQGSEA. This CDR3 has 12 residues. CDR3 sequence (DNA): TGCAGCGTTCGGGAAGGGCGTTATGGCTACACCTTC. Protein: CSVREGRYGYTF.

This clonotype was observed a few times. The V call is TRBV21-1, the J call TRBJ2-7. TRBV21-1 is a listed pseudogene. This CDR3 spans 14 amino acids. As DNA, the CDR3 is TGTGCCAGCAGCACTTTACATTGCTCCTACGAGCAGTACGTC. Translating gives CASSTLHCSYEQYV.

This clonotype occurred many times. J is TRBJ1-1 and V is TRBV7-9; D may be TRBD1 (6 bases). V was clipped by 6 bases and J by 6 bases, with 14 bases between them. The CDR3 runs to 13 residues. Germline lookup yields CDR1 SEHNR and CDR2 FQNEAQ (reference sequence). CDR3 protein: CASRFTGFPEAFF. CDR3 in DNA: TGTGCCAGCAGATTTACAGGGTTTCCTGAAGCTTTCTTT.

This clonotype was picked up one time. The V gene is TRBV24-1, the J gene TRBJ2-2; 7 bases line up with TRBD1. The CDR3 spans 17 residues. Trimming removed 0 bases from V and 1 base from J; junction bases left unmatched: 4. The V gene's germline CDR1 is KGHDR and CDR2 SFDVKD. As DNA, the CDR3 is TGTGCCACCAGTGATTTGTCCGGGACAGAGAACACCGGGGAGCTGTTTTTT. Its protein product is CATSDLSGTENTGELFF.

This clonotype came up a few times. The J gene is TRBJ1-6, the V gene TRBV6-2 or TRBV6-3, with D maybe TRBD1 (5 bases). This CDR3 has 12 amino acids. Trimming removed 1 base from V and 12 bases from J, with 7 bases in between. Germline V gene sequence: CDR1 MNHEY, CDR2 SVGEGT. The CDR3 here is CASSYWDGPLHF. Here the CDR3 DNA reads TGTGCCAGCAGTTACTGGGACGGACCCCTCCACTTT.

The rearrangement joins TRBV4-3 to TRBJ2-5; tentative D call: TRBD2 (6 bases). The CDR3 is made up of 15 amino acids. The ends were cut back, 0 bases at V and 5 bases at J, with 13 bases in the middle. CDR1 LGHNA and CDR2 YSLEER come from the germline V gene. The CDR3 sequence: CASSQDGTGLETQYF. The CDR3 DNA is TGCGCCAGCAGCCAAGACGGGACTGGGCTGGAGACCCAGTACTTC.

This clonotype was seen only a few times. The rearrangement joins TRBV5-5 to TRBJ1-1, with unresolved D. This CDR3 spans 13 amino acids. V lost 1 base and J 4 bases, leaving 8 bases between the germline ends. Germline-derived CDR1 and CDR2 are SGHKS and YYEKEE (reference sequence). This CDR3 reads CASSLSRGTEAFF. In nucleotides, the CDR3 is TGTGCCAGCAGCTTGAGTCGGGGCACTGAAGCTTTCTTT.

V is TRBV4-1 and J is TRBJ2-7, with a possible D match to TRBD1 (5 bases). Trimming removed 0 bases from V and 3 bases from J, with 12 bases in between. Germline V CDR1 and CDR2: MGHRA, YSYEKL. The CDR3 contains 15 residues. DNA of the CDR3: TGCGCCAGCAGCCAAGAAGAAGACAGAGGCTACGAGCAGTACTTC. It is translated as CASSQEEDRGYEQYF.